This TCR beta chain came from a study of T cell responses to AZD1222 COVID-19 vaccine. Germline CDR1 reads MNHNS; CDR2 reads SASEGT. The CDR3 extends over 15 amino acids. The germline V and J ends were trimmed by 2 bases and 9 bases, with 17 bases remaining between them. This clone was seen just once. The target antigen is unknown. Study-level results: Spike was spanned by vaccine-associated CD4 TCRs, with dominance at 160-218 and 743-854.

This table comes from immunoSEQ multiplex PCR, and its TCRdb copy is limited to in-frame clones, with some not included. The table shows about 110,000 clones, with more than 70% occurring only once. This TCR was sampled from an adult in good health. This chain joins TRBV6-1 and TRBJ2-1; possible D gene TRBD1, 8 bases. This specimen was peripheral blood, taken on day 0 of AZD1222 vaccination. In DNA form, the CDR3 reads TGTGCCAGCAGTGAATGGGTCACAGGGGGGGGTGAGCAGTTCTTC. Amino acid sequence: CASSEWVTGGGEQFF.